These 26 T cell receptor beta chains were all obtained from the same sample, sequenced in a study of OX40 agonist ivuxolimab in advanced cancers. The data were produced by immunoSEQ multiplex PCR, yet TCRdb's version contains in-frame clones alone and is incomplete. The sample includes fewer than 85,000 clones, around 82% seen only once; the top ten take roughly 4.9%. The sequenced sample was CD4+ or CD8+ T cells sorted from blood, obtained in a trial of the OX40 agonist ivuxolimab. Receptor source: an adult with an advanced solid tumor such as melanoma, head and neck, liver or kidney cancer.

This clone was seen a few times. CDR3 in amino acids: CASSHRAGNTEAFF. The CDR3, as DNA: TGTGCCAGCAGCCACCGAGCAGGGAACACTGAAGCTTTCTTT. J is TRBJ1-1 and V is TRBV7-2; no firm D call. Germline CDR1 and CDR2: SGHTA and FQGNSA. The V and J ends lost 5 bases and 1 base respectively, with 11 bases between them. The CDR3 length is 14 residues.

This clone was seen a few times. The chain combines TRBV27 with TRBJ1-4; D remains unclear. The length of the CDR3 is 13 residues. V shed 6 bases and J shed 7 bases, with 12 bases lying between them. CDR1 and CDR2 from the germline V gene are MNHEY and SMNVEV (reference sequence). The CDR3 DNA follows: TGTGCCAGCAGGCCCGACAACCGTGAAAAACTGTTTTTT. This sequence encodes CASRPDNREKLFF. The full variable domain, its missing parts supplied by reference TRBV27 and TRBJ1-4, is EAQVTQNPRYLITVTGKKLTVTCSQNMNHEYMSWYRQDPGLGLRQIYYSMNVEVTDKGDVPEGYKVSRKEKRNFPLILESPSPNQTSLYFCASRPDNREKLFFGSGTQLSVL.

This clone was seen a handful of times. The chain couples TRBV19 to TRBJ1-5, with 7 bases matching TRBD1. The CDR3 sequence is 20 residues long. J gave up 1 base and V 4 bases, and 19 bases lay outside the gene matches. CDR1 LNHDA and CDR2 SQIVND come from the germline V gene (reference sequence). This CDR3 reads CASSTPEGGGAVSSNQPQHF. The CDR3 nucleotides are TGTGCCAGTAGTACCCCCGAGGGAGGGGGCGCGGTATCAAGCAATCAGCCCCAGCATTTT.

This clone was counted a single time. The chain is built from TRBV29-1 and TRBJ2-3; 7 bases are shared with TRBD1. V gave up 8 bases and J gave up 0 bases; unmatched junction bases: 5. The CDR3 length is 13 residues. Germline CDR1 reads SQVTM; CDR2 reads ANQGSEA. This CDR3 is CSQTGASTDTQYF. The CDR3 DNA sequence: TGCAGCCAAACAGGGGCTAGCACAGATACGCAGTATTTT.

This clone was seen once. The V and J genes are TRBV4-3 and TRBJ2-2; D is ambiguous. The CDR3 sequence is 18 residues long. Germline assignment: CDR1 LGHNA and CDR2 YSLEER. The V end was cut by 3 bases, the J end by 2 bases, with 19 bases between. This chain's CDR3 is CASSHAVGEGRNTGELFF. The CDR3 DNA follows: TGCGCCAGCAGCCACGCCGTCGGAGAAGGCCGAAACACCGGGGAGCTGTTTTTT.

This chain connects TRBV11-2 to TRBJ2-2, with 9 bases identical to TRBD1. The V gene end was trimmed by 1 base and the J gene end by 6 bases; junction bases not matched to a gene: 0. The CDR3 totals 14 residues. CDR1 is SGHAT, CDR2 FQNNGV, per germline. CDR3 residues: CASSLGTGAGELFF. Here the CDR3 DNA reads TGTGCCAGCAGCTTAGGGACAGGGGCCGGGGAGCTGTTTTTT.

The chain is built from TRBV5-8 and TRBJ1-6, with TRBD1 matching 10 bases. The CDR3 contains 18 residues. Trimming at V came to 2 bases and at J to 2 bases, leaving 7 bases not matched to a gene. Germline CDR1 SGHTS, CDR2 YDEGEE. CDR3 nucleotides: TGTGCCAGCAGCTTCACCGGGACAGGGGTTACCTATAATTCACCCCTCCACTTT. This translates into CASSFTGTGVTYNSPLHF.

The J gene is TRBJ1-2, the V gene TRBV2; no firm D call. CDR3 length: 14 residues. The germline CDR1 and CDR2 sequences are SNHLY and FYNNEI. Trimming removed 3 bases at V and 6 bases at J, with 14 bases between. Here the CDR3 reads CASSDVGRVNGYTF. In DNA form, the CDR3 reads TGTGCCAGCAGTGACGTGGGTAGGGTAAATGGCTACACCTTC.

The CDR3, as DNA: TGTGCCAGCAGTCTTTGGGGGCTAAGCTATGGCTACACCTTC. Translating gives CASSLWGLSYGYTF. The chain combines TRBV7-2 with TRBJ1-2, with TRBD1 as a possible D gene (6 bases). From germline, CDR1 is SGHTA and CDR2 FQGNSA. The ends were cut back, 6 bases at V and 4 bases at J, with 15 bases in the middle. CDR3 length: 14 residues.

This clone was counted between two and nine times. The V gene is TRBV5-1, the J gene TRBJ2-7; D not certain. With 6 bases removed from V and 3 bases from J, the gap between germline ends came to 7 bases. The V gene's germline CDR1 is SGHRS and CDR2 YFSETQ. The CDR3 runs 11 residues. CDR3 residues: CASKGHYEQYF. In DNA, the CDR3 is TGCGCCAGCAAGGGCCACTACGAGCAGTACTTC.

V and J are TRBV14 and TRBJ2-6; D is possibly TRBD1 (5 bases). V was pared by 2 bases and J by 3 bases, with 17 bases between. There are 18 residues in the CDR3. The germline V gene encodes CDR1 SGHDN and CDR2 FVKESK. The CDR3 sequence is CASSQIVLRVGGANVLTF. CDR3 bases: TGTGCCAGCAGCCAAATCGTTCTCAGGGTTGGTGGGGCCAACGTCCTGACTTTC.

The genes are TRBV19 and TRBJ2-6, with 8 bases fitting TRBD1. CDR3 length: 18 residues. Germline V gene lookup returns CDR1 LNHDA and CDR2 SQIVND (reference sequence). V shed 4 bases, J shed 5 bases, and the junction held 13 bases outside the gene matches. Here the CDR3 DNA reads TGTGCCAGTAGTAAGTCGGGGACAGGCCCCCTGAGGGCCAACGTCCTGACTTTC. It yields the protein CASSKSGTGPLRANVLTF.

The chain has TRBV7-9 and TRBJ2-5; D remains ambiguous. The V and J ends lost 3 bases and 1 base respectively, with 0 bases between them. The CDR3 has 11 amino acids. CDR1 and CDR2 from the germline V gene are SEHNR and FQNEAQ (reference sequence). The CDR3 DNA reads TGTGCCAGCAGCTTCCAAGAGACCCAGTACTTC. It specifies CASSFQETQYF.

This clone was found many times. The chain has TRBV11-2 and TRBJ1-1; D gene unclear. The CDR3 totals 14 residues. The V gene's germline CDR1 is SGHAT and CDR2 FQNNGV. The V end lost 4 bases, the J end lost 1 base, and 10 bases lay between the germline ends. CDR3 region: CASSSPPENTEAFF. The CDR3 DNA reads TGTGCCAGCAGCTCCCCTCCAGAGAACACTGAAGCTTTCTTT.

This chain links TRBV4-1 with TRBJ2-5; TRBD2 matches at 9 bases. Germline V gene lookup returns CDR1 MGHRA and CDR2 YSYEKL. Trimming removed 5 bases from V and 2 bases from J; junction bases left unmatched: 6. CDR3 size: 15 residues. The CDR3 reads CASSRAGGRQETQYF. In DNA, the CDR3 is TGCGCCAGCAGCAGGGCGGGGGGGCGGCAAGAGACCCAGTACTTC.

V usage is TRBV7-2 and J usage is TRBJ1-3, with TRBD1 matching 7 bases. Germline CDR1 is SGHTA and CDR2 is FQGNSA. V was pared by 6 bases and J by 0 bases, with 2 bases of the junction left unmatched. CDR3 length: 14 amino acids. The CDR3 nucleotides read TGTGCCAGCAGGGACAGGAACTCTGGAAACACCATATATTTT. Amino acid sequence: CASRDRNSGNTIYF. The full variable domain, completed using reference TRBV7-2 and TRBJ1-3, is GAGVSQSPSNKVTEKGKDVELRCDPISGHTALYWYRQSLGQGLEFLIYFQGNSAPDKSGLPSDRFSAERTGGSVSTLTIQRTQQEDSAVYLCASRDRNSGNTIYFGEGSWLTVV.

A few counts support this clone. For the CDR3, the DNA is TGTGCCAGCAGCCGGGACTTGGGACAAATGGGTGAGCAGTTCTTC. It translates to CASSRDLGQMGEQFF. V gene TRBV5-6 combines with J gene TRBJ2-1; the D gene could be TRBD1 or TRBD2 (6 bases each). Germline CDR1 is SGHDT and CDR2 is YYEEEE. The CDR3 consists of 15 residues. The V and J ends lost 4 bases and 9 bases respectively, with 20 bases between them. The whole variable domain, remainder taken from reference TRBV5-6 and TRBJ2-1, is DAGVTQSPTHLIKTRGQQVTLRCSPKSGHDTVSWYQQALGQGPQFIFQYYEEEERQRGNFPDRFSGHQFPNYSSELNVNALLLGDSALYLCASSRDLGQMGEQFFGPGTRLTVL.

The chain employs TRBV29-1 and TRBJ2-1; 13 bases map to TRBD2. Germline V gene lookup returns CDR1 SQVTM and CDR2 ANQGSEA. After removal of 1 base from V and 8 bases from J, the junction contained 8 bases not matched to a gene. CDR3 length: 16 amino acids. The CDR3 region is CSVEGGLAGSIDEQFF. CDR3 coding DNA: TGCAGCGTTGAAGGGGGACTAGCGGGATCTATAGATGAGCAGTTCTTC.

The chain is built from TRBV6-1 and TRBJ2-5; D may be TRBD1 (6 bases). V lost 6 bases, J lost 0 bases, and 11 bases lay in between. The CDR3 spans 14 residues. Germline CDR1 and CDR2: MNHNS and SASEGT. The DNA of the CDR3 is TGTGCCAGCAGGGTCGACAGGTACCAAGAGACCCAGTACTTC. Protein product: CASRVDRYQETQYF.

With regard to this clone: Its ends do not fully match the called genes, so a read error is possible. This rearrangement joins TRBV5-1 to TRBJ2-7, with TRBD1 identical over 8 bases. Per the germline V gene, CDR1 is SGHRS and CDR2 is YFSETQ. The CDR3 sequence is 15 residues long. CDR3 in DNA: TGTGCCAGCAGCTTCGGACAGGGTGTGTCAGACGAGCAGTACTTC. Protein: CASSFGQGVSDEQYF.

The chain is built from TRBV5-8 and TRBJ2-5; D unresolved. Germline CDR1 is SGHTS and CDR2 is YDEGEE. With 1 base removed from V and 14 bases from J, the gap between germline ends came to 9 bases. The CDR3 extends over 10 amino acids. In nucleotides, the CDR3 is TGTGCCAGCAGCTTGAGATGGGCCTACTTC. Translation gives CASSLRWAYF. The entire variable domain, with the rest obtained from reference TRBV5-8 and TRBJ2-5, is as follows: EAGVTQSPTHLIKTRGQQATLRCSPISGHTSVYWYQQALGLGLQFLLWYDEGEERNRGNFPPRFSGRQFPNYSSELNVNALELEDSALYLCASSLRWAYFGPGTRLLVL.

This clone showed up just once. V gene TRBV6-5 combines with J gene TRBJ1-2; D might be TRBD1 (5 bases). Germline CDR1 and CDR2: MNHEY and SVGAGI. V lost 0 bases and J lost 6, with 11 bases in between. The CDR3 loop spans 14 amino acids. This CDR3 is CASSYSTSGNGYTF. Here the CDR3 DNA reads TGTGCCAGCAGTTACTCGACTTCAGGGAATGGCTACACCTTC.

The rearrangement uses TRBV5-1 and TRBJ1-3; 9 bases map to TRBD1. With 2 bases clipped from V and 3 bases from J, the junction kept 6 bases outside the gene matches. The CDR3 has 16 amino acids. CDR1 and CDR2 (germline): SGHRS, YFSETQ. This CDR3 is CASSLGQGFGGNTIYF. In DNA form, the CDR3 reads TGCGCCAGCAGCTTAGGACAGGGGTTTGGTGGAAACACCATATATTTT.

The chain combines TRBV5-4 with TRBJ1-1; 8 bases fit TRBD1. CDR1 SGHNT and CDR2 YYREEE come from the germline V gene (reference sequence). V shed 4 bases, J shed 7 bases, and the junction held 6 bases outside the gene matches. The CDR3 consists of 13 residues. The chain's CDR3 is CASSLAGTGEAFF. As DNA, the CDR3 is TGTGCCAGCAGCCTGGCCGGGACAGGTGAAGCTTTCTTT.

The count of this clone is one. The J gene is TRBJ1-4, the V gene TRBV5-1, with 8 bases matching TRBD1. Trimming cost V 3 bases and J 8 bases; bases outside gene matches: 6. Per germline, CDR1 SGHRS and CDR2 YFSETQ. CDR3 size: 14 residues. CDR3 nucleotides: TGCGCCAGCAGCTCCGGGACAGGTACCGAAAAACTGTTTTTT. It specifies CASSSGTGTEKLFF.

V and J are TRBV5-6 and TRBJ1-4; no clear D. The CDR3 totals 12 residues. V was clipped by 1 base and J by 10 bases, with 8 bases between them. Germline CDR1 reads SGHDT; CDR2 reads YYEEEE. The CDR3 DNA sequence: TGTGCCAGCAGCTTGCGGGGTGGAAAACTGTTTTTT. This gives the protein CASSLRGGKLFF.